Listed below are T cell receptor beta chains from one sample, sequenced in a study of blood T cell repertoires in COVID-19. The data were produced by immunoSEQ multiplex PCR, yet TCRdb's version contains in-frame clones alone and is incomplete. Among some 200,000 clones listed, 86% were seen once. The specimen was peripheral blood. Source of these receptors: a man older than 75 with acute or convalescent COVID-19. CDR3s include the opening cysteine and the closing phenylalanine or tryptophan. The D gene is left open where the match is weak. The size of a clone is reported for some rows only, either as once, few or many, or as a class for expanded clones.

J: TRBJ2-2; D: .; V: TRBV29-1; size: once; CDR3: CSVGRLDTGELFF; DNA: TGCAGCGTTGGCAGGCTCGACACCGGGGAGCTGTTTTTT
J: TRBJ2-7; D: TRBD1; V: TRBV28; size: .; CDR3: CASSKPGQGTYEQYF; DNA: TGTGCCAGCAGTAAGCCGGGACAGGGGACATACGAGCAGTACTTC
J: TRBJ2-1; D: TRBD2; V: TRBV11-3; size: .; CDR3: CASSLDRLADNEQFF; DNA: TGTGCCAGCAGCTTAGATAGGCTAGCGGACAATGAGCAGTTCTTC
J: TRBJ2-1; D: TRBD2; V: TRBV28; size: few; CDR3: CASSPETLAGGSNEQFF; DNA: TGTGCCAGCAGTCCGGAAACACTAGCGGGAGGCTCCAATGAGCAGTTCTTC
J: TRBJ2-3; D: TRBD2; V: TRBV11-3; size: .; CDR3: CASSLSGGNTDTQYF; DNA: TGTGCCAGCAGCTTATCGGGAGGGAACACAGATACGCAGTATTTT
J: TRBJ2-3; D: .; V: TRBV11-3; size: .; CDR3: CASSLGALADTQYF; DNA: TGTGCCAGCAGCTTAGGGGCTCTCGCAGATACGCAGTATTTT
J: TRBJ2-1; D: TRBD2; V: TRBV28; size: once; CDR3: CASSPASSGGNEQFF; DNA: TGTGCCAGCAGTCCGGCGTCTAGCGGGGGGAATGAGCAGTTCTTC
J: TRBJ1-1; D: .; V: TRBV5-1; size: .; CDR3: CASSLGLLKNTEAFF; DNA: TGCGCCAGCAGCTTGGGTTTACTGAAGAACACTGAAGCTTTCTTT
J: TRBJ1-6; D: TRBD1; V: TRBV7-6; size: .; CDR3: CASSLAGGFSSPLHF; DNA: TGTGCCAGCAGCTTAGCAGGGGGCTTTAGTTCACCCCTCCACTTT
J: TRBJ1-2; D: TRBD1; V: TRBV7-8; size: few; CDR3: CASSLDRGPYGYTF; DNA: TGTGCCAGCAGCTTAGACAGGGGGCCCTATGGCTACACCTTC
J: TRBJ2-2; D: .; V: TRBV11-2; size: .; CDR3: CASSSQQGVVGTGELFF; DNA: TGTGCCAGCAGCTCCCAACAAGGGGTAGTAGGCACCGGGGAGCTGTTTTTT
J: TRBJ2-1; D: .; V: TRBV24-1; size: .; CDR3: CATSDNGVITYNEQFF; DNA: TGTGCCACCAGTGATAACGGGGTTATTACCTACAATGAGCAGTTCTTC
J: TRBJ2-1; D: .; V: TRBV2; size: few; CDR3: CASSEALGLRVEQFF; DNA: TGTGCCAGCAGTGAAGCGTTAGGGTTGAGGGTTGAGCAGTTCTTC